The 4 T cell receptor beta chains presented below share a single source sample, sequenced in a study of blood T cell repertoires in COVID-19. Sequencing used immunoSEQ multiplex PCR; TCRdb keeps in-frame clones, though not all of them. This repertoire shows about 380,000 clones, more than 70% found once; its top ten account for less than 1.5%. Sample: PBMCs or T cells enriched from blood (not recorded which). The receptor source for this set is a woman aged 18-35 years who had recovered from COVID-19.

This clone was seen a handful of times. The chain links TRBV6-5 to TRBJ1-1; 7 nucleotides agree with TRBD1. This CDR3 has 13 residues. CDR1 is MNHEY and CDR2 is SVGAGI in the germline V gene. V was clipped by 6 bases and J by 2 bases; unmatched bases: 3. CDR3 region: CASSRDSNTEAFF. In DNA, the CDR3 is TGTGCCAGCAGCCGGGACAGTAACACTGAAGCTTTCTTT.

This chain joins TRBV6-4 and TRBJ1-3; the D is unclear. CDR1 and CDR2 from the germline V gene are MRHNA and SNTAGT. This CDR3 is 15 amino acids long. The germline V and J ends were trimmed by 6 bases and 4 bases, with 16 bases remaining between them. The CDR3 coding sequence is TGTGCCAGCAGCCCGGACTCGGGGAGCGGAAACACCATATATTTT. It translates to CASSPDSGSGNTIYF.

The V and J genes are TRBV18 and TRBJ1-1; no clear D. This CDR3 spans 14 amino acids. The germline V and J ends were trimmed by 3 bases and 3 bases, with 11 bases remaining between them. The V gene's germline CDR1 is KGHSH and CDR2 LQKENI. The CDR3 DNA reads as TGTGCCAGCTCACCTTACAGAAAATACACTGAAGCTTTCTTT. It specifies CASSPYRKYTEAFF.

There are a few counts of this clone. V usage is TRBV30 and J usage is TRBJ1-5; D is ambiguous. Between the trimmed V and J ends, which lost 5 bases and 0 bases, there was a span of 14 bases. CDR1 and CDR2 (germline): GTSNPN, SVGIG (reference sequence). The CDR3 contains 15 residues. CDR3 DNA: TGTGCCTGGGGGCGCGGGTGGGATAGCAATCAGCCCCAGCATTTT. Translating gives CAWGRGWDSNQPQHF.